Listed below are T cell receptor beta chains from one sample, sequenced in a study of T cell repertoires in cytomegalovirus infection. TCRdb redid the calling of the reads with MiXCR, one entry per CDR3 protein. The repertoire holds 600,000 to 800,000 distinct CDR3 sequences, with 20% to 30% as singletons. Sequences were obtained from CD8+ T cells from PBMCs. The receptors shown here come from a human donor in good health (CMV status not recorded). Some clones in this sample may be carry-over from other donors' samples. The CDR3 runs from the conserved cysteine through the conserved F or W. D genes are given only for firm matches. Not every row has a clone size; where given, it reads once, few, many or a size class.

V: TRBV20-1
size: -
J: TRBJ1-2
D: TRBD1
CDR3: CSARDMTGTLDGYTF
DNA: TGCAGTGCTAGAGATATGACAGGGACGTTGGATGGCTACACCTTC

V: TRBV11-2
size: few
J: TRBJ2-5
D: -
CDR3: CASSSRHPANQETQYF
DNA: TGTGCCAGCAGCTCCCGACACCCCGCCAACCAAGAGACCCAGTACTTC

V: TRBV20-1
size: -
J: TRBJ1-2
D: -
CDR3: CSARDREGFYGYTF
DNA: TGCAGTGCTAGAGATAGGGAGGGATTCTATGGCTACACCTTC

V: TRBV28
size: few
J: TRBJ2-2
D: TRBD2
CDR3: CASSRPPGLAGGSGTGELFF
DNA: TGTGCCAGCAGCCGCCCCCCGGGACTAGCGGGGGGCTCGGGCACCGGGGAGCTGTTTTTT

V: TRBV7-2
size: many
J: TRBJ1-2
D: -
CDR3: CASSLEGTPYGYTF
DNA: TGTGCCAGCAGCTTAGAAGGGACCCCCTATGGCTACACCTTC

V: TRBV28
size: -
J: TRBJ2-1
D: TRBD1
CDR3: CANSGDRGMWEQFF
DNA: TGTGCCAACAGTGGGGACAGGGGTATGTGGGAGCAGTTCTTC

V: TRBV20-1
size: -
J: TRBJ2-7
D: -
CDR3: CSASPRRGGWNEQYF
DNA: TGCAGTGCTAGTCCCCGCAGGGGTGGGTGGAACGAGCAGTACTTC

V: TRBV7-9
size: many
J: TRBJ2-3
D: TRBD2
CDR3: CASIPPGGAVPDTQYF
DNA: TGTGCCAGCATTCCTCCCGGGGGGGCAGTTCCAGATACGCAGTATTTT

V: TRBV28
size: -
J: TRBJ2-3
D: TRBD1
CDR3: CASTPFRDRVPDTQYF
DNA: TGTGCCAGCACCCCATTCCGGGACAGGGTCCCAGATACGCAGTATTTT

V: TRBV7-3
size: many
J: TRBJ2-3
D: TRBD1
CDR3: CASSSGQVTDTQYF
DNA: TGTGCCAGCAGCTCCGGACAGGTCACAGATACGCAGTATTTT

V: TRBV10-3
size: once
J: TRBJ2-1
D: -
CDR3: CAISLGNEQFF
DNA: TGTGCCATCAGTCTAGGCAATGAGCAGTTCTTC

V: TRBV6-2/TRBV6-3
size: few
J: TRBJ2-5
D: -
CDR3: CASSAKKARTVGTQYF
DNA: TGTGCCAGCAGTGCGAAAAAAGCCCGGACAGTGGGGACCCAGTACTTC

V: TRBV6-6
size: -
J: TRBJ1-5
D: -
CDR3: CASILRVTANQPQRF
DNA: TGTGCCAGCATTTTAAGGGTGACGGCAAATCAGCCCCAGCGTTTT

V: TRBV20-1
size: many
J: TRBJ1-1
D: -
CDR3: CSARDSRNTEAFF
DNA: TGCAGTGCTAGAGACAGCCGGAACACTGAAGCTTTCTTT

V: TRBV25-1
size: -
J: TRBJ1-1
D: -
CDR3: CASGWSLMNTEAFF
DNA: TGTGCCAGTGGATGGTCCCTCATGAACACTGAAGCTTTCTTT

V: TRBV20-1
size: few
J: TRBJ1-1
D: -
CDR3: CSARDRGAAFF
DNA: TGCAGTGCTAGAGATAGGGGGGCCGCTTTCTTT

V: TRBV7-9
size: -
J: TRBJ1-4
D: TRBD1
CDR3: CASSRNQGAREKLFF
DNA: TGTGCCAGCAGCCGTAACCAGGGGGCACGCGAAAAACTGTTTTTT

V: TRBV5-1
size: -
J: TRBJ2-2
D: -
CDR3: CAGSFAGELFF
DNA: TGCGCCGGCAGCTTCGCCGGGGAGCTGTTTTTT

V: TRBV12-3/TRBV12-4
size: -
J: TRBJ2-2
D: TRBD2
CDR3: CASSSGLARTGELFF
DNA: TGTGCCAGCAGTTCCGGACTAGCGCGCACCGGGGAGCTGTTTTTT

V: TRBV5-1
size: -
J: TRBJ2-7
D: TRBD1
CDR3: CASSLATGGSYEQYF
DNA: TGCGCCAGCAGCTTGGCCACAGGGGGCTCCTACGAGCAGTACTTC

V: TRBV29-1
size: once
J: TRBJ2-6
D: TRBD2
CDR3: CSVRGLAESGANVLTF
DNA: TGCAGCGTGCGGGGACTAGCCGAATCTGGGGCCAACGTCCTGACTTTC

V: TRBV6-1
size: many
J: TRBJ2-3
D: TRBD2
CDR3: CASRPGTSGRTDTQYF
DNA: TGTGCCAGCAGACCCGGGACTAGCGGACGAACAGATACGCAGTATTTT

V: TRBV20-1
size: many
J: TRBJ1-2
D: TRBD1
CDR3: CSARTSGTGYGYTF
DNA: TGCAGTGCTAGGACGTCCGGGACAGGCTATGGCTACACCTTC

V: TRBV19
size: -
J: TRBJ2-4
D: -
CDR3: CASSIPTDSAKNIQYF
DNA: TGTGCCAGTAGTATCCCGACTGATTCGGCCAAAAACATTCAGTACTTC

V: TRBV19
size: -
J: TRBJ1-5
D: TRBD1
CDR3: CASSIATGEWPQHF
DNA: TGTGCCAGTAGTATAGCAACAGGGGAATGGCCCCAGCATTTT

V: TRBV6-1
size: many
J: TRBJ2-1
D: TRBD2
CDR3: CASRPGGLASSSSYNEQFF
DNA: TGTGCCAGCAGACCGGGGGGACTAGCGTCGTCGAGCTCCTACAATGAGCAGTTCTTC

V: TRBV7-6
size: many
J: TRBJ1-5
D: -
CDR3: CASSLGLGHNSNQPQHF
DNA: TGTGCCAGCAGCTTAGGCCTAGGGCACAATAGCAATCAGCCCCAGCATTTT

V: TRBV20-1
size: -
J: TRBJ1-6
D: -
CDR3: CSARGTDSSYNSPLHF
DNA: TGCAGTGCTAGAGGGACGGATAGCTCCTATAATTCACCCCTCCACTTT

V: TRBV14
size: many
J: TRBJ1-6
D: -
CDR3: CASSQYPRDSPLHF
DNA: TGTGCCAGCAGCCAATACCCCAGGGATTCACCCCTCCACTTT

V: TRBV7-2
size: many
J: TRBJ2-5
D: -
CDR3: CASSPDSQETQYF
DNA: TGTGCCAGCAGCCCGGACAGCCAAGAGACCCAGTACTTC

V: TRBV28
size: many
J: TRBJ2-4
D: TRBD1
CDR3: CASRQGPRQKVKNIQYF
DNA: TGTGCCAGTCGACAGGGGCCCCGGCAGAAGGTCAAAAACATTCAGTACTTC

V: TRBV7-2
size: many
J: TRBJ1-2
D: TRBD1
CDR3: CASSSRQGFYGYTF
DNA: TGTGCCAGCAGCTCACGACAGGGTTTCTATGGCTACACCTTC

V: TRBV19
size: -
J: TRBJ2-1
D: TRBD2
CDR3: CASSTAGTIYNEQFF
DNA: TGTGCCAGTAGTACCGCCGGGACTATTTACAATGAGCAGTTCTTC

V: TRBV4-3
size: few
J: TRBJ2-3
D: TRBD1
CDR3: CASSQDGTGGRSDTQYF
DNA: TGCGCCAGCAGCCAAGATGGGACAGGGGGAAGGTCAGATACGCAGTATTTT

V: TRBV20-1
size: few
J: TRBJ2-7
D: -
CDR3: CSARSTTELGSYEQYF
DNA: TGCAGTGCTAGATCGACGACGGAGCTTGGGTCCTACGAGCAGTACTTC

V: TRBV12-5
size: -
J: TRBJ2-2
D: TRBD1
CDR3: CASGTFIAGTGGIDFNTGELFF
DNA: TGTGCTAGTGGAACGTTTATAGCCGGGACAGGGGGCATCGATTTTAACACCGGGGAGCTGTTTTTT

V: TRBV7-9
size: few
J: TRBJ1-1
D: TRBD1
CDR3: CASSLDSGTGVAFF
DNA: TGTGCCAGCAGCTTAGATAGCGGGACAGGGGTTGCTTTCTTT

V: TRBV12-3/TRBV12-4
size: -
J: TRBJ2-3
D: TRBD2
CDR3: CASSPAQGLAGTDTQYF
DNA: TGTGCCAGCAGCCCAGCCCAAGGACTAGCGGGCACAGATACGCAGTATTTT

V: TRBV5-6
size: -
J: TRBJ2-7
D: -
CDR3: CASSLGGIAYEQYF
DNA: TGTGCCAGCAGCTTAGGGGGAATTGCGTACGAGCAGTACTTC

V: TRBV10-1
size: few
J: TRBJ1-1
D: -
CDR3: CASSDPMGTEAFF
DNA: TGCGCCAGCAGTGACCCGATGGGCACTGAAGCTTTCTTT

V: TRBV24-1
size: -
J: TRBJ2-2
D: -
CDR3: CATSDSKSSTGELFF
DNA: TGTGCCACCAGTGATTCCAAGTCGAGCACCGGGGAGCTGTTTTTT